This T cell receptor (beta chain) appears in the sequencing data of a study of blood T cell repertoires in COVID-19. Background on the study: COVID-19 samples collected from the United States, Italy and Spain covered acute and convalescent phases. PBMCs, B-cell-depleted T cells, or T cells were the source of the cDNA or gDNA that made up the material.

Methods used by the authors: Amplified reference gene primers provided the basis for estimating nucleated cell counts. Sequenced by immunoSEQ multiplex PCR; TCRdb stores in-frame clones only, minus some. V and J calls plus clone size are reproduced from that table; the DNA served to infer D and trimming. Here the sample spans around 270,000 clones, 70% to 90% being singletons. V gave up 4 bases and J gave up 10 bases, with 11 bases separating them. From germline, CDR1 is LGHDT and CDR2 YNNKEL (reference sequence). The CDR3 is made up of 13 amino acids. The clonotype originates from a man aged 25 to 45 with active or convalescent COVID-19. The V call is TRBV3-1 (or the pseudogene TRBV3-2), the J call TRBJ1-6, with a possible D match to TRBD1 (6 bases). Sequencing was performed on peripheral blood. CDR3 amino acids: CASSLAGDSPLHF. The CDR3 coding sequence is TGTGCCAGCAGCCTAGCAGGGGACTCACCCCTCCACTTT.